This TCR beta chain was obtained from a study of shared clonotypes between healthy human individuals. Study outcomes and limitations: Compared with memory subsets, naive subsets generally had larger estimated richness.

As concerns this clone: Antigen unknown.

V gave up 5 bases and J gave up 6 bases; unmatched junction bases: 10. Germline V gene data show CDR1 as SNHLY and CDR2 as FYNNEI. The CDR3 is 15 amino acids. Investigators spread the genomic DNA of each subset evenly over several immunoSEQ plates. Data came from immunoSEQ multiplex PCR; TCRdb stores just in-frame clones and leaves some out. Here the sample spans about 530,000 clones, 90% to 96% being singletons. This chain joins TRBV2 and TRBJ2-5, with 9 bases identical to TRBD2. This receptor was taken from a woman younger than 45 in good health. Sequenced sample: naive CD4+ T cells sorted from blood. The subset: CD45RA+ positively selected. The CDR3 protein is CASSSLAGAGKTQYF. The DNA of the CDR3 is TGTGCCAGCAGTTCCTTAGCGGGAGCGGGAAAGACCCAGTACTTC.